This record covers a single T cell receptor (beta chain). These data come from a study of blood T cell repertoires in COVID-19. How the authors handled the data: Reference gene primer amplification gave estimated nucleated cell counts. TCRdb's table, derived via immunoSEQ multiplex PCR, lists solely in-frame clones and lacks some. The DNA was the basis for D and trimming; V, J and clone size are from that table. This sample has 84,000 or so clones, with around 88% found just once. Sequenced material: peripheral blood. The sequence was collected from a man older than 75 with active or convalescent COVID-19.

The CDR3 region has the DNA TGTGCCATCAGTGGACAAGGACAGGGTTTAGGAAACACCATATATTTT. It translates to CAISGQGQGLGNTIYF. The gene calls are TRBV10-3 and TRBJ1-3, with TRBD1 matching over 8 bases. The ends lost 4 bases at V and 4 bases at J; junction bases unmatched: 9. In germline, CDR1 is ENHRY, CDR2 SYGVKD. The CDR3 has 16 residues.